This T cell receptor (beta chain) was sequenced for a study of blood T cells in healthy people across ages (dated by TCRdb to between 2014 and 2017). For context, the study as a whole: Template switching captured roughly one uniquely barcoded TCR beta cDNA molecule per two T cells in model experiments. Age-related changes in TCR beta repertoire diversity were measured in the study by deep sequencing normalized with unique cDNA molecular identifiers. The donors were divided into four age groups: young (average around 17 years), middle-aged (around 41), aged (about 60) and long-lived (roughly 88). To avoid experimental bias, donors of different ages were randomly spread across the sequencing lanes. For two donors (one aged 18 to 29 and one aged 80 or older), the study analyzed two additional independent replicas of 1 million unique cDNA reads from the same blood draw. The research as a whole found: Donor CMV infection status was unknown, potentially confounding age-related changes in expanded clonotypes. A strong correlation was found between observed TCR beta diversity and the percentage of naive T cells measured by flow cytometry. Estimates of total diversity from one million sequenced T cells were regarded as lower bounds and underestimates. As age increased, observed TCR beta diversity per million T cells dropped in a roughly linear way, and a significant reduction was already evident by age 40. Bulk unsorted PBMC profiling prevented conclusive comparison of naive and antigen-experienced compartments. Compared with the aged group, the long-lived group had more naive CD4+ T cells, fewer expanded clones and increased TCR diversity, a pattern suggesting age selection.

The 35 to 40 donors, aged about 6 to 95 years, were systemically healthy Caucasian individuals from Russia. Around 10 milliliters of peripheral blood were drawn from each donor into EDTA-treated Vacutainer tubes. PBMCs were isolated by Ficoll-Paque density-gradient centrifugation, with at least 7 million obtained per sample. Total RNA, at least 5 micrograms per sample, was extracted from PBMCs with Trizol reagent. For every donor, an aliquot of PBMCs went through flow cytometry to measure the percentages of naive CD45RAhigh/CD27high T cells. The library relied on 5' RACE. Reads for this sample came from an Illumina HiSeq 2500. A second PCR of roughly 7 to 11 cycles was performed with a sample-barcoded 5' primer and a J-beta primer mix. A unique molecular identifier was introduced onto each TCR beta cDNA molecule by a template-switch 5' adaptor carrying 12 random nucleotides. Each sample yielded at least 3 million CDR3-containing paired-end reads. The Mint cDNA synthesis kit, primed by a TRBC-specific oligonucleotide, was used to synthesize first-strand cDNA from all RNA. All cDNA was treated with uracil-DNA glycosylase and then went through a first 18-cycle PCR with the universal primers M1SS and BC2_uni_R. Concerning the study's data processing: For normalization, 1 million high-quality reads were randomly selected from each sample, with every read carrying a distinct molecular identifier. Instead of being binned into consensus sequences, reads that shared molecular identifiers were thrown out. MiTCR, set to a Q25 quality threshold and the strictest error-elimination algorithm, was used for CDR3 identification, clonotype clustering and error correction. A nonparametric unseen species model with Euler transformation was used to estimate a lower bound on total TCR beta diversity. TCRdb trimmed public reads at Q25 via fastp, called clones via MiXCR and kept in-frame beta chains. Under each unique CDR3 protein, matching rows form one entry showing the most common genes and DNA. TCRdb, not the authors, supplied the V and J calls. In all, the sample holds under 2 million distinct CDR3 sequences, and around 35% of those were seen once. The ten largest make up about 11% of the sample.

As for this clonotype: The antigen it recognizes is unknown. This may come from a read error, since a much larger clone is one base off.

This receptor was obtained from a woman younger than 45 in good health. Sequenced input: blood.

The sequence in DNA is TGTGCCAGCAGCTTGGGGATTGGGCAGTTCTTC. It is translated as CASSLGIGQFF. This receptor chain uses TRBV11-2 and TRBJ2-1; the D gene assignment is ambiguous. Trimming costs V 3 bases and J 12 bases, and their ends lie 9 bases apart. The CDR3 sequence holds 11 residues, the cysteine and phenylalanine included. Only the CDR3 region is kept as DNA, spanning 33 bases read in frame from base 1. Looking up the germline V gene yields CDR1 SGHAT and CDR2 FQNNGV.